The T cell receptor (beta chain) described here comes from a study of CD8 T cells in Susac syndrome. The CDR3 extends over 13 amino acids. The ends were cut back, 1 base at V and 5 bases at J, with 8 bases in the middle. Random hexamers were used to reverse transcribe an amount of about 0.45 to 1 ug RNA. TCRdb reprocessed the immunoSEQ multiplex PCR reads with MiXCR, giving one entry per CDR3 protein. The table includes hundreds of thousands of distinct CDR3 sequences, approximately 85% detected once. The genes are TRBV12-3 or TRBV12-4 and TRBJ1-1; no clear D. Sequences were obtained from CD8+ T cells from PBMCs. This clonotype was obtained from a human donor with multiple sclerosis. CDR3 sequence (DNA): TGTGCCAGCAGTTTAGGGGTTTGGACTGAAGCTTTCTTT. Translated, it gives CASSLGVWTEAFF.